These 22 T cell receptor beta chains originate from one sample sequenced in a study of control samples from healthy donors and cancer patients. TCRdb's copy holds only in-frame clones and misses some; the assay was immunoSEQ multiplex PCR. The table has about 170,000 clones, about 91% seen once; the top ten hold roughly 2%. Sequenced: blood. The receptors originated from a woman between 35 and 50 years old in good health.

This clone is a singleton in its sample. In nucleotides, the CDR3 is TGTGCCAGCAGCGCGACCGGGACAGGGTTTGGCTACACCTTC. Encoded protein: CASSATGTGFGYTF. The chain combines TRBV9 with TRBJ1-2; TRBD1 matches at 9 bases. CDR3 length: 14 amino acids. The germline V gene encodes CDR1 SGDLS and CDR2 YYNGEE. Unmatched junction bases numbered 7, after V lost 3 bases and J lost 7 bases.

This clone showed up just once. The chain has TRBV4-1 and TRBJ2-5, with D possibly matching TRBD2 (5 bases). Between the trimmed V and J ends, which lost 0 bases and 4 bases, there was a span of 12 bases. In germline, CDR1 is MGHRA, CDR2 YSYEKL. The CDR3 is 15 amino acids. CDR3 sequence: CASSQENRLAETQYF. The DNA for the CDR3 is TGCGCCAGCAGCCAAGAGAACCGGCTAGCAGAGACCCAGTACTTC.

The CDR3 nucleotides read TGTGCCAGTAGCTTGAGTCTGACTGAAGCTTTCTTT. Protein: CASSLSLTEAFF. The chain combines TRBV19 with TRBJ1-1; D gene ambiguous. V was trimmed by 6 bases and J by 5 bases, leaving 10 bases between them. Germline CDR1 LNHDA, CDR2 SQIVND (reference sequence). The CDR3 length is 12 residues. The variable domain in full, completed from reference TRBV19 and TRBJ1-1, reads DGGITQSPKYLFRKEGQNVTLSCEQNLNHDAMYWYRQDPGQGLRLIYYSQIVNDFQKGDIAEGYSVSREKKESFPLTVTSAQKNPTAFYLCASSLSLTEAFFGQGTRLTVV.

V and J are TRBV5-1 and TRBJ2-3; 7 bases fit TRBD2. Germline CDR1 reads SGHRS; CDR2 reads YFSETQ. J lost 4 bases, V lost 3 bases, and 8 bases had no gene match. CDR3 length equals 15 residues. CDR3 protein: CASSWGGPSADTQYF. CDR3 nucleotide sequence: TGCGCCAGCAGCTGGGGGGGACCCAGCGCAGATACGCAGTATTTT.

This clone has more than one count but fewer than ten. This chain joins TRBV4-1 and TRBJ1-1; D ambiguous. CDR3 length: 16 amino acids. Germline CDR1 and CDR2: MGHRA and YSYEKL. The V end lost 4 bases, the J end lost 0 bases, and 15 bases lay between the germline ends. Written as DNA, the CDR3 is TGCGCCAGCAGCCCCAGCGGAGGCGGCGTGAACACTGAAGCTTTCTTT. This encodes CASSPSGGGVNTEAFF.

This rearrangement joins TRBV9 to TRBJ1-2; TRBD1 might be the D (6 bases). The CDR3 is made up of 17 amino acids. CDR1 SGDLS and CDR2 YYNGEE come from the germline V gene. Trimming shortened V by 0 bases and J by 4 bases, and 19 bases separated the two germline ends. CDR3 bases: TGTGCCAGCAGCGTAGCTACGGAGGTCCTGGGGGCCTATGGCTACACCTTC. It codes for CASSVATEVLGAYGYTF.

This rearrangement joins TRBV5-1 to TRBJ2-2; 7 bases match TRBD1. The V and J ends lost 4 bases and 7 bases, in that order; junction bases with no gene match: 13. Germline loops: CDR1 SGHRS, CDR2 YFSETQ. This CDR3 is 16 amino acids long. CDR3 sequence reads: CASSPVTGWSIGELFF. The CDR3, as DNA: TGCGCCAGCAGCCCCGTGACAGGGTGGTCGATCGGGGAGCTGTTTTTT.

This clone was seen just once. The CDR3 region has the DNA TGTGCCAGCAGATTCGAGACCCAGTACTTC. Its translation is CASRFETQYF. V usage is TRBV6-5 and J usage is TRBJ2-5; D ambiguous. Germline V gene data show CDR1 as MNHEY and CDR2 as SVGAGI. V shed 6 bases and J shed 5 bases, with 4 bases lying between them. The CDR3 has 10 amino acids.

This chain joins TRBV3-1 (or the pseudogene TRBV3-2) and TRBJ2-7; no clear D. This CDR3 region has 13 residues. V was shortened by 0 bases and J by 11 bases, with 14 bases between the two germline ends. Germline V gene lookup returns CDR1 LGHDT and CDR2 YNNKEL (reference sequence). DNA of the CDR3: TGTGCCAGCAGCCAAGATCTTGTGGGTCGGAAGTACTTC. Amino acids: CASSQDLVGRKYF.

This chain links TRBV11-1 with TRBJ1-1; D gene unclear. The V end was cut by 0 bases, the J end by 4 bases, with 18 bases between. The CDR3 spans 17 residues. Germline assignment: CDR1 SGHAT and CDR2 FQDESV (reference sequence). The CDR3 loop reads CASSLARLELTGTEAFF. The CDR3 region has the DNA TGTGCCAGCAGCTTAGCGCGGTTAGAGTTGACTGGCACTGAAGCTTTCTTT. Full variable domain (outside the CDR3, taken from reference TRBV11-1 and TRBJ1-1): EAEVAQSPRYKITEKSQAVAFWCDPISGHATLYWYRQILGQGPELLVQFQDESVVDDSQLPKDRFSAERLKGVDSTLKIQPAELGDSAMYLCASSLARLELTGTEAFFGQGTRLTVV.

The chain combines TRBV6-5 with TRBJ2-1; 7 positions agree with TRBD2. Trimming cost V 6 bases and J 0 bases; bases outside gene matches: 2. The CDR3 covers 14 residues. Germline assignment: CDR1 MNHEY and CDR2 SVGAGI. DNA of the CDR3: TGTGCCAGCAGCTGGGGGGGCTCCTACAATGAGCAGTTCTTC. It translates to CASSWGGSYNEQFF.

This clone is a singleton in its sample. The chain employs TRBV2 and TRBJ2-2, with no clear D. CDR3 length equals 13 residues. The germline gives CDR1 SNHLY, CDR2 FYNNEI. V dropped 2 bases and J dropped 2 bases, with 3 bases sitting between them. The DNA of the CDR3 is TGTGCCAGCAGTGAACAAAACACCGGGGAGCTGTTTTTT. Translation: CASSEQNTGELFF.

The chain uses TRBV10-3 and TRBJ1-4; D perhaps matches TRBD1 (5 bases). CDR1 ENHRY and CDR2 SYGVKD come from the germline V gene. Trimming took off 8 bases at V and 0 bases at J, with 16 bases between the two ends. This CDR3 comprises 16 residues. The CDR3 is CAIVLGAPPTNEKLFF. The CDR3 DNA reads as TGTGCCATCGTGCTAGGGGCCCCGCCAACTAATGAAAAACTGTTTTTT.

The chain recombines TRBV4-1 with TRBJ2-1; D is perhaps TRBD2 (5 bases). The V end lost 4 bases, the J end lost 5 bases, and 18 bases lay between the germline ends. The CDR3 runs to 16 residues. Germline CDR1 and CDR2: MGHRA and YSYEKL. The CDR3 DNA reads TGCGCCAGCAGCCCAGAGGCAACTAGAGGAAACAATGAGCAGTTCTTC. It encodes CASSPEATRGNNEQFF.

V is TRBV10-3 and J is TRBJ2-7; D may be TRBD2 (5 bases). The V and J ends lost 2 bases and 9 bases respectively, with 8 bases between them. The CDR3 has 11 residues. Germline CDR1 and CDR2: ENHRY and SYGVKD. The CDR3 nucleotides read TGTGCCATCAGTGAGGACTACCGGCAGTACTTC. Encoded protein: CAISEDYRQYF.

The chain has TRBV5-1 and TRBJ1-4; D possibly corresponds to TRBD1 (6 bases). CDR1 is SGHRS, CDR2 YFSETQ, per germline. The CDR3 runs to 15 residues. The V end lost 1 base, the J end lost 6 bases, and 13 bases lay between the germline ends. CDR3 residues: CASSLWGGADEKLFF. Written as DNA, the CDR3 is TGCGCCAGCAGCTTGTGGGGGGGCGCGGATGAAAAACTGTTTTTT.

The V and J genes are TRBV9 and TRBJ1-4; 9 bases match TRBD1. The ends lost 2 bases at V and 8 bases at J; junction bases unmatched: 7. Germline-derived CDR1 and CDR2 are SGDLS and YYNGEE. The CDR3 covers 15 residues. CDR3 loop: CASSVRQGEGEKLFF. Here the CDR3 DNA reads TGTGCCAGCAGCGTTCGACAGGGGGAGGGGGAAAAACTGTTTTTT.

The gene calls are TRBV5-8 and TRBJ1-1; D may be TRBD1 (5 bases). The CDR3 consists of 14 residues. Trimming shortened V by 7 bases and J by 4 bases, and 17 bases separated the two germline ends. Looked up from germline, CDR1 is SGHTS and CDR2 is YDEGEE. The DNA for the CDR3 is TGTGCCAGCTGGAGGGCAGGGATGGGCACTGAAGCTTTCTTT. Translating gives CASWRAGMGTEAFF.

The chain uses TRBV11-2 and TRBJ2-5, with no clear D. This CDR3 region has 13 residues. The V and J ends lost 4 bases and 5 bases respectively, with 11 bases between them. Germline V CDR1 and CDR2: SGHAT, FQNNGV. The CDR3 DNA sequence: TGTGCCAGCAGCTCCGTACGGCCGGAGACCCAGTACTTC. Its translation is CASSSVRPETQYF.

This sequence joins TRBV3-1 (or the pseudogene TRBV3-2) and TRBJ1-3; D unclear. The CDR3 spans 17 residues. V was cut by 0 bases and J by 0 bases, with 12 bases left in between. Germline V lookup: CDR1 LGHDT, CDR2 YNNKEL (reference sequence). The CDR3 region has the DNA TGTGCCAGCAGCCAAGACCGCAGGTCCCGCTCTGGAAACACCATATATTTT. It is translated as CASSQDRRSRSGNTIYF.

The gene calls are TRBV11-2 and TRBJ2-5; D is perhaps TRBD1 (6 bases). Per germline, CDR1 SGHAT and CDR2 FQNNGV. With 3 bases removed from V and 4 bases from J, the gap between germline ends came to 9 bases. The CDR3 covers 13 residues. CDR3 region: CASSFLDRETQYF. The DNA of the CDR3 is TGTGCCAGCAGCTTTTTGGACAGAGAGACCCAGTACTTC.

The chain recombines TRBV24-1 with TRBJ2-2; no reliable D call. Germline CDR1 is KGHDR and CDR2 is SFDVKD. CDR3 length equals 13 residues. V was cut by 3 bases and J by 3 bases, with 4 bases left in between. The CDR3 DNA reads TGTGCCACCAGTGATCCGTACACCGGGGAGCTGTTTTTT. It yields the protein CATSDPYTGELFF.